This T cell receptor beta chain stems from a study of OX40 agonist ivuxolimab in advanced cancers. Study results and limitations: Among T cells, CD8+ cells averaged more expanded clones than CD4+ cells. At 0.1 to 3.0 mg/kg, CD4+ and CD8+ blood T cells expanded clonally by week 6.

Patients who had autoimmune disease history or got systemic immunosuppression were left out. In regard to this clone: Antigen: not known.

The method was immunoSEQ multiplex PCR; TCRdb's version includes in-frame clones alone and lacks a portion of them. The sample includes 75,000 to 80,000 clones, roughly 84% of them seen just once. Germline CDR1 and CDR2: KGHSH and LQKENI. The CDR3 is 13 amino acids. V gave up 2 bases and J gave up 9 bases, with 11 bases separating them. The sequences come from CD4+ or CD8+ T cells sorted from blood, collected in a trial of the OX40 agonist ivuxolimab. This clonotype was sampled from an adult with an advanced solid tumor such as melanoma, head and neck, liver or kidney cancer. This sequence joins TRBV18 and TRBJ2-1; D not certain. The chain's CDR3 is CASSPGVAFEQFF. CDR3 in DNA: TGTGCCAGCTCACCAGGGGTTGCTTTTGAGCAGTTCTTC.